This is a list of T cell receptor beta chains from one sample in a study of CD8+ T cells in alopecia areata. Sequenced by immunoSEQ multiplex PCR; TCRdb stores in-frame clones only, minus some. The repertoire holds some 180,000 clones, roughly half seen once, with roughly 9.1% in the top ten. Sequences were derived from CD8+ T cells sorted from blood, sampled around week 53, from a patient treated with tofacitinib. These receptors originate from a human donor with alopecia areata. CDR3s include the opening cysteine and the closing phenylalanine or tryptophan. A D gene is named only where the DNA matches it firmly. Where a row states a size, it is once, few, many or the class of an expanded clone; other rows omit it.

clone size | J gene | V gene | D gene | CDR3 protein | CDR3 DNA
few | TRBJ1-1 | TRBV13 | - | CASSLEGRYTEAFF | TGTGCCAGCAGCTTAGAAGGGAGATACACTGAAGCTTTCTTT
few | TRBJ1-1 | TRBV29-1 | - | CSELEKGRPEAFF | TGCAGCGAACTAGAAAAGGGCCGCCCTGAAGCTTTCTTT
- | TRBJ2-7 | TRBV29-1 | TRBD2 | CSVTSGESYEQYF | TGCAGCGTCACTAGCGGGGAGTCCTACGAGCAGTACTTC
- | TRBJ1-5 | TRBV5-6 | - | CASSLGTYQPQHF | TGTGCCAGCAGCTTAGGTACCTATCAGCCCCAGCATTTT
- | TRBJ2-5 | TRBV5-1 | - | CASSLRRVAETQYF | TGCGCCAGCAGCTTGCGCAGAGTCGCGGAGACCCAGTACTTC
- | TRBJ1-2 | TRBV9 | - | CASSVAVASGYTF | TGTGCCAGCAGCGTAGCTGTGGCGTCCGGCTACACCTTC
few | TRBJ1-5 | TRBV7-2 | - | CASSLDPIYSNQPQHF | TGTGCCAGCAGCTTAGACCCTATTTATAGCAATCAGCCCCAGCATTTT
few | TRBJ1-1 | TRBV4-2 | - | CASSLGQNTEAFF | TGTGCCAGCAGCCTTGGACAGAACACTGAAGCTTTCTTT
few | TRBJ2-1 | TRBV30 | TRBD1 | CAWSVPGQGKFF | TGTGCCTGGAGTGTCCCGGGACAGGGGAAGTTCTTC
few | TRBJ2-4 | TRBV10-3 | TRBD1 | CATNDRGLAKNIQYF | TGTGCCACCAATGACAGGGGACTAGCCAAAAACATTCAGTACTTC
- | TRBJ2-1 | TRBV6-5 | TRBD2 | CASSWESGELPNEQFF | TGTGCCAGCAGTTGGGAAAGCGGGGAACTCCCCAATGAGCAGTTCTTC
- | TRBJ2-7 | TRBV2 | - | CASSELAGTEALYEQYF | TGTGCCAGCAGTGAACTGGCCGGGACGGAGGCTTTATACGAGCAGTACTTC
once | TRBJ2-3 | TRBV13 | - | CASSAPLEDTQYF | TGTGCCAGCAGCGCCCCCCTAGAAGATACGCAGTATTTT
many | TRBJ2-3 | TRBV7-8 | TRBD1 | CASSLVEVGTALRDTQYF | TGTGCCAGCAGCTTAGTCGAAGTTGGGACAGCTCTGAGGGATACGCAGTATTTT